The rows below give T cell receptor beta chains drawn from one sample of a study of CD8+ T cells in alopecia areata. The protocol was immunoSEQ multiplex PCR, while the TCRdb copy is restricted to in-frame clones and leaves out a portion. Counted here are 100,000 to 130,000 clones, almost 60% occurring once; the ten biggest clones make up more than 20%. The source material was CD8+ T cells sorted from blood. These receptors were obtained from a human donor in good health. Both conserved end residues are part of each CDR3. The D gene is left open where the match is weak. Size is stated for part of the rows, as once, few or many counts, or as a class when the clone is expanded.

>few|TRBD2|TRBV28|TRBJ2-2|17
CASSYPRDYSNTGELFF
TGTGCCAGCAGTTACCCCCGGGACTACTCGAACACCGGGGAGCTGTTTTTT
>.|.|TRBV13|TRBJ1-1|13
CASSLGTVTEAFF
TGTGCCAGCAGCTTAGGAACAGTCACTGAAGCTTTCTTT
>.|.|TRBV7-6|TRBJ2-5|14
CASSFVGAQETQYF
TGTGCCAGCAGCTTCGTAGGTGCACAAGAGACCCAGTACTTC
>.|TRBD1|TRBV10-3|TRBJ1-2|14
CAIRTQGANYGYTF
TGTGCCATCAGGACACAGGGGGCTAACTATGGCTACACCTTC
>.|.|TRBV23-1|TRBJ1-2|13
CASRTQGGIGYTF
TGCGCCAGCAGAACCCAGGGCGGGATCGGCTACACCTTC
>few|TRBD1|TRBV2|TRBJ2-5|13
CASRRGGSETQYF
TGTGCCAGCAGACGAGGGGGCTCGGAGACCCAGTACTTC
>.|.|TRBV7-9|TRBJ1-6|15
CASSSARALNSPLHF
TGTGCCAGCAGCTCAGCACGGGCCTTGAATTCACCCCTCCACTTT
>.|.|TRBV6-6|TRBJ2-1|16
CASSYPDRLADNEQFF
TGTGCCAGCAGTTACCCAGATCGCCTCGCGGACAATGAGCAGTTCTTC
>few|.|TRBV7-2|TRBJ2-7|15
CASSPRRARSYEQYF
TGTGCCAGCAGCCCTCGCAGGGCTCGCTCCTACGAGCAGTACTTC
>few|.|TRBV18|TRBJ1-2|15
CASSLLGLGDYGYTF
TGTGCCAGCTCACTATTAGGGCTAGGGGACTATGGCTACACCTTC
>.|.|TRBV15|TRBJ1-2|18
CATSRSTKWNPANYGYTF
TGTGCCACCAGCAGATCGACAAAGTGGAACCCAGCTAACTATGGCTACACCTTC
>once|TRBD1|TRBV12-5|TRBJ1-2|14
CASGTTGTAYGYTF
TGTGCTAGTGGTACGACAGGGACAGCCTATGGCTACACCTTC
>.|TRBD2|TRBV29-1|TRBJ2-7|15
CSVEASGGGHYEQYF
TGCAGCGTTGAAGCTAGCGGGGGGGGCCACTACGAGCAGTACTTC
>.|.|TRBV4-2|TRBJ2-7|13
CASSQEATYEQYF
TGTGCCAGCAGCCAAGAAGCGACCTACGAGCAGTACTTC
>few|.|TRBV7-7|TRBJ1-5|13
CASSLALNQPQHF
TGTGCTAGCAGCTTAGCCCTTAATCAGCCCCAGCATTTT
>few|TRBD2|TRBV5-6|TRBJ2-1|13
CASSSGLAVEQFF
TGTGCCAGCAGCTCGGGACTAGCGGTTGAGCAGTTCTTC
>.|.|TRBV21-1|TRBJ2-7|18
CASSKDPSDRGVGHEQYF
TGTGCCAGCAGCAAAGACCCTTCCGACAGGGGAGTCGGCCACGAGCAGTACTTC
>.|.|TRBV27|TRBJ2-7|15
CASSRMWSSVFEQYF
TGTGCCAGCAGCCGCATGTGGAGTTCGGTGTTCGAGCAGTACTTC
>.|.|TRBV4-1|TRBJ2-7|16
CASSQVVGVSSYEQYF
TGCGCCAGCAGCCAAGTAGTCGGGGTTTCGTCGTACGAGCAGTACTTC
>.|TRBD2|TRBV7-9|TRBJ2-3|17
CASSTTKTSGGPDTQYF
TGTGCCAGCAGCACCACCAAGACTAGCGGGGGACCAGATACGCAGTATTTT
>.|.|TRBV7-2|TRBJ1-1|15
CASSYRQGLVTEAFF
TGTGCCAGCAGCTACCGCCAGGGGTTAGTCACTGAAGCTTTCTTT
>.|.|TRBV5-8|TRBJ1-1|14
CASSLVAGRTEAFF
TGTGCCAGCAGCTTGGTGGCAGGGAGGACTGAAGCTTTCTTT
>.|.|TRBV10-3|TRBJ2-2|15
CAISERQLNTGELFF
TGTGCCATCAGTGAGCGGCAGTTGAACACCGGGGAGCTGTTTTTT
>once|.|TRBV2|TRBJ2-2|15
CASSEPPNRDGELFF
TGTGCCAGCAGTGAACCTCCGAACCGGGACGGGGAGCTGTTTTTT
>few|.|TRBV29-1|TRBJ1-4|15
CSVWGTEPGGEKLFF
TGCAGCGTTTGGGGTACGGAGCCCGGGGGTGAAAAACTGTTTTTT
>.|.|TRBV4-1|TRBJ2-1|12
CASSPGTIEQFF
TGCGCCAGCAGCCCGGGGACCATTGAGCAGTTCTTC
>few|.|TRBV16|TRBJ1-6|14
CASSQTGILSPLHF
TGTGCCAGCAGCCAAACAGGGATCCTGTCACCCCTCCACTTT
>.|.|TRBV6-1|TRBJ2-6|11
CASSGANVLTF
TGTGCCAGCAGTGGGGCCAACGTCCTGACTTTC
>.|.|TRBV7-9|TRBJ2-3|17
CASSLEFGARLTDTQYF
TGTGCCAGCAGCTTAGAGTTTGGTGCCAGATTAACAGATACGCAGTATTTT
>.|.|TRBV13|TRBJ2-1|16
CASSLLGNYSYNEQFF
TGTGCCAGCAGCCTATTGGGGAATTACTCCTACAATGAGCAGTTCTTC
>.|.|TRBV29-1|TRBJ1-2|14
CSVFGGESNYGYTF
TGCAGCGTTTTTGGGGGAGAATCTAACTATGGCTACACCTTC
>.|TRBD2|TRBV4-3|TRBJ2-3|15
CASSQERGGADTQYF
TGCGCCAGCAGCCAAGAGCGGGGGGGGGCAGATACGCAGTATTTT
>once|.|TRBV4-1|TRBJ2-6|16
CASSQWVNSGANVLTF
TGCGCCAGCAGCCAATGGGTGAACTCTGGGGCCAACGTCCTGACTTTC
>few|.|TRBV11-2|TRBJ2-3|13
CASSGISTDTQYF
TGTGCCAGCAGCGGGATTAGCACAGATACGCAGTATTTT
>.|.|TRBV2|TRBJ2-1|15
CASSEGWGSYNEQFF
TGTGCCAGCAGTGAGGGATGGGGCTCCTACAATGAGCAGTTCTTC